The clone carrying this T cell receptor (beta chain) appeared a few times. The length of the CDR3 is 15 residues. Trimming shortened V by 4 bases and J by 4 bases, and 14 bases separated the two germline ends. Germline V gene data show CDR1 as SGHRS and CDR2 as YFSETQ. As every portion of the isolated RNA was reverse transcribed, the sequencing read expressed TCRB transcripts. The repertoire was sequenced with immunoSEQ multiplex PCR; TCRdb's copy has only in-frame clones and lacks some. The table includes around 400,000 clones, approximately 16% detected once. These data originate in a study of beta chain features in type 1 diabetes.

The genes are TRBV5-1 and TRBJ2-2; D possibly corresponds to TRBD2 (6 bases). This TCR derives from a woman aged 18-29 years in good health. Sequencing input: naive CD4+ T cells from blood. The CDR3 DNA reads TGCGCCAGCAGCCCGGGACTTTTATTCACCGGGGAGCTGTTTTTT. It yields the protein CASSPGLLFTGELFF. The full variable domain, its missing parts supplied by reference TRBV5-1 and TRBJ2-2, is KAGVTQTPRYLIKTRGQQVTLSCSPISGHRSVSWYQQTPGQGLQFLFEYFSETQRNKGNFPGRFSGRQFSNSRSEMNVSTLELGDSALYLCASSPGLLFTGELFFGEGSRLTVL.